Listed here is a single T cell receptor beta chain. Assay used: immunoSEQ multiplex PCR; TCRdb lists only in-frame clones, some missing. The sample lists 140,000 to 150,000 clones, roughly 88% occurring once. This sample is part of a study of blood T cell repertoires in COVID-19. J was trimmed by 7 bases and V by 2 bases; bases with no gene match: 17. The CDR3 has 21 residues. Germline values: CDR1 SGHRS, CDR2 YFSETQ. This sequence joins TRBV5-1 and TRBJ2-2, with 16 bases that match TRBD2. This TCR was recovered from a man aged 45-65 years who had recovered from COVID-19. Material: PBMCs or T cells enriched from blood (not recorded which). CDR3 loop: CASSFVFKPGTSGGASGELFF. The CDR3 DNA sequence: TGCGCCAGCAGCTTCGTGTTCAAACCCGGGACTAGCGGGGGGGCAAGCGGGGAGCTGTTTTTT.